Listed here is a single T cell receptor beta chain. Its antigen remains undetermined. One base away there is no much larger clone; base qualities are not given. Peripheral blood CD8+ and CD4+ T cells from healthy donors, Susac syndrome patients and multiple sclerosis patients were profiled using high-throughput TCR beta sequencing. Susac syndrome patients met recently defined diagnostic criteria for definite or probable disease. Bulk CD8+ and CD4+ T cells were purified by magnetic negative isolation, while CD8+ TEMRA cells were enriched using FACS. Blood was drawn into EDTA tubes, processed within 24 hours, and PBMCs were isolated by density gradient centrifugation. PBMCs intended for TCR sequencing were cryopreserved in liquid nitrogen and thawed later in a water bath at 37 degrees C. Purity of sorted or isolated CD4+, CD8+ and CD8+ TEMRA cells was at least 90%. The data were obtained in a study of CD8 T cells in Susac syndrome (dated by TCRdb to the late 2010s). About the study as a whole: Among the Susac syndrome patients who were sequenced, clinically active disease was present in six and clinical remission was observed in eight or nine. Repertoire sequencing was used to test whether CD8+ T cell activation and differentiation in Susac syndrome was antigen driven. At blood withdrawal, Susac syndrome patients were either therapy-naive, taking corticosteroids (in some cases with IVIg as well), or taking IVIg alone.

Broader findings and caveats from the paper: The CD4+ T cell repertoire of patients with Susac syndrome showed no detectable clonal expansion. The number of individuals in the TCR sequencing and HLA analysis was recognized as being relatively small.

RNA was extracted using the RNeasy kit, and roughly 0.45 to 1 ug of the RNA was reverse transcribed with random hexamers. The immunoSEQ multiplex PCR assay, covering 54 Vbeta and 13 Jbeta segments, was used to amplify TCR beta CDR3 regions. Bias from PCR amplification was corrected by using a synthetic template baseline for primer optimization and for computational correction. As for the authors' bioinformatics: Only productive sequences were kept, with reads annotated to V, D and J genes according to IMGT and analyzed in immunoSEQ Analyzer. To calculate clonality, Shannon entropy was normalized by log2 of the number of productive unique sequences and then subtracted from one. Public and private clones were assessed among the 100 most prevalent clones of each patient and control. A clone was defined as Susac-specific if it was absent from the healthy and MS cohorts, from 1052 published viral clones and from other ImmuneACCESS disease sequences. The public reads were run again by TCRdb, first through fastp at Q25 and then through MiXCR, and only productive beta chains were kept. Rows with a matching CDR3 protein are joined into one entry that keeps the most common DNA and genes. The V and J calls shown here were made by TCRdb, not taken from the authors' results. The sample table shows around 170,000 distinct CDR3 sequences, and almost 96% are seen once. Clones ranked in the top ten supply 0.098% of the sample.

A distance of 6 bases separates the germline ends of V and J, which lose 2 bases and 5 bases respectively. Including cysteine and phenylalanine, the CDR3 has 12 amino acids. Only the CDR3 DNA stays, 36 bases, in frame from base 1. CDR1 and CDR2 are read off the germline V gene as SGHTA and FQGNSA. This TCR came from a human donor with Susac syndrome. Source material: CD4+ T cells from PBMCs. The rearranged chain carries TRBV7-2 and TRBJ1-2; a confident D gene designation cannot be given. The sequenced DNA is TGTGCCAGCAGCTTAAGGCTGTATGGCTACACCTTC. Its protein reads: CASSLRLYGYTF.